This T cell receptor beta chain was observed in a study of CD8+ T cells in alopecia areata (dated by TCRdb to 2017 to 2018). With respect to the entire study: The treated patients took part in an open-label pilot trial in which moderate-to-severe alopecia areata was treated with oral tofacitinib at 5 to 10 mg twice daily. Patients received tofacitinib for 6 to 18 months and were then followed off drug for 6 months to check for delayed response and recurrence. TCRbeta CDR3 regions were amplified by immunoSEQ multiplex PCR using 35 Vbeta forward and 13 Jbeta reverse primers. Scalp clonality was compared across normal scalp (n=4), patchy alopecia areata scalp (n=8), and alopecia totalis/universalis scalp (n=8). Biopsies were taken from tofacitinib-treated patients at baseline and at 4 and 24 weeks of treatment, and a later scalp biopsy was taken in several of the tofacitinib-treated patients. To study T cell clonal expansion in alopecia areata, the researchers applied high-throughput TCRbeta sequencing to both the C3H/HeJ mouse model and human patients. Scalp tissue and sorted CD4+ and CD8+ peripheral blood T cells from patchy and totalis/universalis alopecia areata patients and from healthy controls were covered by human TCRbeta sequencing. RNA came from the PAXgene miRNA kit for fixed scalp, the miRNeasy kit for PBMCs, and the RNeasy kit for mouse skin. In treated patients, disease severity was measured using the SALT score, which gives the percentage of scalp surface area affected. What the authors observed across the whole study: Because the treated cohort was small and had only one nonresponder, larger studies are needed to examine links between baseline CD8+ expansion and response. During tofacitinib treatment, many expanded lesional clones stuck around in both scalp and blood, and this persistence may partly explain why relapse happens after treatment is stopped. Higher clonality and more expanded CD8+ clones were observed in lesional scalp than in normal scalp, particularly in alopecia totalis/universalis, a finding suggestive of antigenic drive. TCR sequences shared between patients were less clear than in mice, possibly partly because of HLA diversity in the patient population. Resident alphabeta T cells in normal human skin are also sequenced, complicating scalp TCR repertoire analysis, unlike mouse skin dominated by gammadelta T cells. With tofacitinib, both scalp clonality and the number of expanded CD8+ clones among the top 100 scalp clones went down significantly.

The library came from the immunoSEQ multiplex PCR assay. RNA was extracted from all samples and reverse transcribed into cDNA as template for TCR sequencing. First-strand cDNA was synthesized using SuperScript III with a 2:1 mix of oligo-dT and random hexamers. A synthetic immune receptor repertoire was used to assess amplification bias, and residual bias was removed computationally. Turning to the authors' computational methods: After raw reads were preprocessed to remove errors, the CDR3 was defined following IMGT conventions as running from the conserved cysteine to phenylalanine. Clonality was calculated as 1 minus Shannon entropy normalized by log2 of the number of productive unique TCRs. Whether scalp clones were CD4 or CD8 was inferred by matching scalp TCRbeta sequences against CD4 and CD8 repertoires sorted from blood. Not all clones reach the TCRdb copy of this immuneACCESS table, which keeps in-frame sequences only. Checked studies attribute under half of the gap to unresolved V genes and leave the rest unexplained. The DNA was the basis for D and trimming; V, J and clone size are from that table. The sample yields 250,000 to 350,000 clones; 60% were counted once. The ten largest clones add up to roughly 0.88% of the sample.

The CDR3 runs 15 residues from the cysteine to the phenylalanine. The CDR3 DNA has 45 bases and is translated from base 1. Trimming removed 4 bases from V and 7 bases from J, leaving 15 bases between the germline ends. CDR1 SGDLS and CDR2 YYNGEE are derived from the germline V gene. Sample treatment or condition, as interpreted from the label and publication: oral pan-JAK inhibitor, 5-10 mg twice daily. From alopecia areata patients, peripheral blood was collected along with lesional scalp punch biopsies. After PBMCs were isolated by density centrifugation and stained for CD3, CD4 and CD8, a FACSAria was used to sort CD4+ and CD8+ T cells. As regards this clone: What this receptor recognizes is not known. No base qualities exist here, and no much larger clone lies one base off it.

Recombination linked TRBV9 to TRBJ1-6, with a tentative D gene TRBD1 over 5 matching bases. The sequence came from a human donor with alopecia areata. The sequencing used CD4+ T cells sorted from blood, collected between weeks 51 and 52, from a patient treated with tofacitinib. The nucleotide sequence is given as TGTGCCAGCAGCAGGATGACAGAGGTCAATTCACCCCTCCACTTT. Its translation is CASSRMTEVNSPLHF.